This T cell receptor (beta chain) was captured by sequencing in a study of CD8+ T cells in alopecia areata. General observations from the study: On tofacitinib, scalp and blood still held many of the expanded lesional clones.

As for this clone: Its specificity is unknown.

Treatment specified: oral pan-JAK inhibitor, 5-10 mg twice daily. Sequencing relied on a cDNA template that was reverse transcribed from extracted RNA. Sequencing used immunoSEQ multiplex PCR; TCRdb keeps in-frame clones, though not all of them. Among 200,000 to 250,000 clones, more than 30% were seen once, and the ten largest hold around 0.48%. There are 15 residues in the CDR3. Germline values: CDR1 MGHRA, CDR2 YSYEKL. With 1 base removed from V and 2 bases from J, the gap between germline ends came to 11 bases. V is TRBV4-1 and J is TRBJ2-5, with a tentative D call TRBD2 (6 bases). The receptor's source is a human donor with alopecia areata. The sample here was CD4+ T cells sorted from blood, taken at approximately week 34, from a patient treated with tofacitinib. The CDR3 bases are TGCGCCAGCAGCCAAGGCCTAGCGAGTCAAGAGACCCAGTACTTC. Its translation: CASSQGLASQETQYF.